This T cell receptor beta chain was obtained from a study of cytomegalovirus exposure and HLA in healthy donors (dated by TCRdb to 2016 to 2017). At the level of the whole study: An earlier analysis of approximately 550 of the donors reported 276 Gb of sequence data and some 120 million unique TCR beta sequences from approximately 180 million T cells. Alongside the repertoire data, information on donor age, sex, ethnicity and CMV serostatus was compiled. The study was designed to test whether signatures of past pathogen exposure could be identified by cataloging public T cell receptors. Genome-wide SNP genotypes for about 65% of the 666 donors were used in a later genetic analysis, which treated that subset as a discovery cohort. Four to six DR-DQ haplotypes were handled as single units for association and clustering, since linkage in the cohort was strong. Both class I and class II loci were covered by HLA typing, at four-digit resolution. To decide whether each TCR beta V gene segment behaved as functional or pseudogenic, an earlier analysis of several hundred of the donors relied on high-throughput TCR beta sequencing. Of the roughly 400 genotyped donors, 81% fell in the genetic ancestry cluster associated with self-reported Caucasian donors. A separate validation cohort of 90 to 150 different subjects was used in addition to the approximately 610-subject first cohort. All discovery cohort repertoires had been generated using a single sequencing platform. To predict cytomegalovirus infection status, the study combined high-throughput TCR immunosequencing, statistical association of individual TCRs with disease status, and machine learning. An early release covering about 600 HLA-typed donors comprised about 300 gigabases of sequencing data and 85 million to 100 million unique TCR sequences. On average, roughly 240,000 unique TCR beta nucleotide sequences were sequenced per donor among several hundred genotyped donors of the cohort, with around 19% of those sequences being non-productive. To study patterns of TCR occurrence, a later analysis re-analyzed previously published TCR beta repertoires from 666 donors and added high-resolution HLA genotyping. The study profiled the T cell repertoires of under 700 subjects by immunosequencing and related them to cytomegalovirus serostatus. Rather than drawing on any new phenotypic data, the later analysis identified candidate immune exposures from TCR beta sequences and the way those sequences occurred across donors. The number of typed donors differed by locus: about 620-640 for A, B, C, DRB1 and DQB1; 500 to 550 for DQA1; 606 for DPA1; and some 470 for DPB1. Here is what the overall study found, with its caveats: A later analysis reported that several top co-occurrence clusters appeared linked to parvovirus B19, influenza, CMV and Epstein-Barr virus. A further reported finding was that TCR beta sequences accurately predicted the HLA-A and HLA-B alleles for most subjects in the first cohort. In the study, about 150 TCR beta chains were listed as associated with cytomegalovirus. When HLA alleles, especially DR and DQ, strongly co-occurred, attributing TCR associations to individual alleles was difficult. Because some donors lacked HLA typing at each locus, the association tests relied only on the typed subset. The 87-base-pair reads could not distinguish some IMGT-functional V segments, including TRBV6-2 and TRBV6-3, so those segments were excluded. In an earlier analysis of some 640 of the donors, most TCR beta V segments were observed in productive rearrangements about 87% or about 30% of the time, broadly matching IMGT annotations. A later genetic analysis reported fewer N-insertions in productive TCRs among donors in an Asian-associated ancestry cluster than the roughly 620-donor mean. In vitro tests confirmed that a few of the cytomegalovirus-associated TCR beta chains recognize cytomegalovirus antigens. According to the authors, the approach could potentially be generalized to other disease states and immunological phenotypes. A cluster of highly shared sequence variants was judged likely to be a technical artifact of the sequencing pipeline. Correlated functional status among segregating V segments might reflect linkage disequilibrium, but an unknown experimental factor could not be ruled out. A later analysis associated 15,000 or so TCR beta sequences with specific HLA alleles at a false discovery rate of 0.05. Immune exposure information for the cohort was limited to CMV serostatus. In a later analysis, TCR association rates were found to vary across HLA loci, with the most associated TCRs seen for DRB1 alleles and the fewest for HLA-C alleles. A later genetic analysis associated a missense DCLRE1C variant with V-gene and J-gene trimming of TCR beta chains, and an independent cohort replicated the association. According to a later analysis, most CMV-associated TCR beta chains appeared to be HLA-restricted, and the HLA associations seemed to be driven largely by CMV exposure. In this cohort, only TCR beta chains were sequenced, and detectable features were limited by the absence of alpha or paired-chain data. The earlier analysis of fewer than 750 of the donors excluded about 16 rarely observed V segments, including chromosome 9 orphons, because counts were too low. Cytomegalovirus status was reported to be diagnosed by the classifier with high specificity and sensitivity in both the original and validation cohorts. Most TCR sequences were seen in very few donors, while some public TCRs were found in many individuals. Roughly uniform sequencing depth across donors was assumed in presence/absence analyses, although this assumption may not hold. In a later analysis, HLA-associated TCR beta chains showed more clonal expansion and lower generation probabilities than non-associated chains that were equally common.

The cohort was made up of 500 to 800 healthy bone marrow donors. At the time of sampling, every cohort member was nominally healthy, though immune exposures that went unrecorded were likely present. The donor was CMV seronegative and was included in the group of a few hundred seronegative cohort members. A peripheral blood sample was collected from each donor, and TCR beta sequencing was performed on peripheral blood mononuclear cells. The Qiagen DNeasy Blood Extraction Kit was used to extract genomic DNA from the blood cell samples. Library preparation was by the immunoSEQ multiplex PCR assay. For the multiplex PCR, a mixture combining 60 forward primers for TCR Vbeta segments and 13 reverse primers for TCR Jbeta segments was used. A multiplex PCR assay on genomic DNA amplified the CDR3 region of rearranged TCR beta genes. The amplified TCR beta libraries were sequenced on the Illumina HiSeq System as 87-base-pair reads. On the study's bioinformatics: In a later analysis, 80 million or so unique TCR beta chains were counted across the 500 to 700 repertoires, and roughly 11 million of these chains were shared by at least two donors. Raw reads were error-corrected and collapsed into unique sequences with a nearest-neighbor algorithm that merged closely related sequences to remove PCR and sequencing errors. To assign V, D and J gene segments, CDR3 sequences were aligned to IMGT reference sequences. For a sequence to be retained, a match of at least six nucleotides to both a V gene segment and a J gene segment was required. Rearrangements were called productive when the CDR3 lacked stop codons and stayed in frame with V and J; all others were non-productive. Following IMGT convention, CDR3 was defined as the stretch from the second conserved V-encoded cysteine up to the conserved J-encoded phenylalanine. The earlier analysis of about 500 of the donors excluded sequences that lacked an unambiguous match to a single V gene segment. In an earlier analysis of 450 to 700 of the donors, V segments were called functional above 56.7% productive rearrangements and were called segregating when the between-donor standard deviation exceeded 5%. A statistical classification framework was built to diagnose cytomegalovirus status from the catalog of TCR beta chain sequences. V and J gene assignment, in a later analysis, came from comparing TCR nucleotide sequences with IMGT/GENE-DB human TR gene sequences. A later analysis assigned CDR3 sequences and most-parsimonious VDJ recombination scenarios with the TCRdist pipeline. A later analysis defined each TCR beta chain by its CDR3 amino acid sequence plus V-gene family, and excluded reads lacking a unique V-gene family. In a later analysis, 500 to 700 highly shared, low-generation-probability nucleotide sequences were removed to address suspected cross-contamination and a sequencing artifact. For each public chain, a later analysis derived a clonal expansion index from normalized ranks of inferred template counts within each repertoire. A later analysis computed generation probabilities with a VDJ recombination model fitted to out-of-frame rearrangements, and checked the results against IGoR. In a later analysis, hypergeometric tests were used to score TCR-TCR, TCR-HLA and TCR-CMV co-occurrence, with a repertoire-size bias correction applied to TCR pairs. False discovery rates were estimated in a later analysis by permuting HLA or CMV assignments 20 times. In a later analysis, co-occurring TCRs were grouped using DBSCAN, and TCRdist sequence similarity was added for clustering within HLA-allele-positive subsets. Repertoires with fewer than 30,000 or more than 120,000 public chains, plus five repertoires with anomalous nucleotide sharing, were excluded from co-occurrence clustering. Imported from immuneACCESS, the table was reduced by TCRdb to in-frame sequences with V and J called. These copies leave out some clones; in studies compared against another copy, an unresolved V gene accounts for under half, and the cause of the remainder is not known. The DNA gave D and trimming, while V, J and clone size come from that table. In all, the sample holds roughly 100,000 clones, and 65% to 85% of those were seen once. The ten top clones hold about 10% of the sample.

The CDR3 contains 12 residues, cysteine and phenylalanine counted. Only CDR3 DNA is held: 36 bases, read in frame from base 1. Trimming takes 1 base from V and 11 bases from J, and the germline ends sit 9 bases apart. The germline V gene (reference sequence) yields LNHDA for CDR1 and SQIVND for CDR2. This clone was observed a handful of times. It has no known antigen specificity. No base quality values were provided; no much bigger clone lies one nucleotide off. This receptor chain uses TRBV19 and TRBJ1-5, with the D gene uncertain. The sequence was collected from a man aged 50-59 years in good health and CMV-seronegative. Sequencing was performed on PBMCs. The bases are TGTGCCAGTAGTATAGGTGGTGTAGCCCAGCATTTT. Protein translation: CASSIGGVAQHF.